This TCR beta chain stems from a study of T cell clusters in autoimmune cytopenias. Study context: Per sample, median TRB depth was approximately 47,000 reads, yielding a median 2,350 distinct clonotypes.

TRB rearrangements were amplified by touch-down multiplex PCR with mixed TRB-A/B primers. Each CDR3 protein gets one entry in TCRdb, which reprocessed the multiplex PCR reads and gives no DNA. In total, the table holds roughly 4,800 distinct CDR3 sequences. From germline, CDR1 is SGHNT and CDR2 YYREEE (reference sequence). The CDR3 length is 15 residues. By frequency, this clonotype registers medium-sized. Its antigen is currently unknown. General observations from the study: Exclusive TRB clusters were approximately 2.9-fold more numerous in healthy donors than in active autoimmune hepatitis. No cluster-lack signature appeared between secondary cytopenia and chronic lymphocytic leukemia patients, apparently due to lymphoma masking. Clustering suggested that physiological T cell clusters were missing in primary autoimmune cytopenia patients.

TRB was amplified from around 0.25 ug of peripheral blood genomic DNA per sample. The chain couples TRBV5-4 to TRBJ2-7; checking the TCRdb D call of TRBD1 is not possible without DNA. Sequencing input: peripheral blood. The sequence derives from a human donor with an autoimmune cytopenia or autoimmune hepatitis (not recorded which). CDR3 amino acids: CASSWVGDTSYEQYF.